The 19 T cell receptor beta chains presented below share a single source sample, sequenced in a study of T-cell memory formation after mild COVID-19. TCRdb used MiXCR to reprocess the 5' RACE reads, holding one entry per CDR3 protein. The table shows more than 450,000 distinct CDR3 sequences, with more than 15% occurring only once. The specimen was PBMCs or a T cell subset sorted from them (not recorded which). Source of these receptors: an adult woman who had mild COVID-19 (a few samples of this study predate the infection). Cell type and time point are not known.

There are a few counts of this clonotype. The chain couples TRBV14 to TRBJ1-2, with 9 nucleotides matching TRBD1. This CDR3 has 13 amino acids. Germline CDR1 and CDR2: SGHDN and FVKESK. Trimming cost V 2 bases and J 8 bases; bases outside gene matches: 3. The CDR3 DNA reads as TGTGCCAGCAGCCAACGACAGGGGGGCGGCTACACCTTC. It encodes CASSQRQGGGYTF. The entire variable domain, with the rest obtained from reference TRBV14 and TRBJ1-2, is as follows: EAGVTQFPSHSVIEKGQTVTLRCDPISGHDNLYWYRRVMGKEIKFLLHFVKESKQDESGMPNNRFLAERTGGTYSTLKVQPAELEDSGVYFCASSQRQGGGYTFGSGTRLTVV.

The chain employs TRBV24-1 and TRBJ2-3; TRBD2 matches at 14 bases. CDR1 and CDR2 (germline): KGHDR, SFDVKD. V was clipped by 6 bases and J by 4 bases; unmatched bases: 2. The CDR3 covers 15 residues. The CDR3 DNA follows: TGTGCCACCAGTAGACTAGCGGGGGGGCCAGATACGCAGTATTTT. Translation gives CATSRLAGGPDTQYF.

This clonotype appeared a few times. This chain links TRBV6-1 with TRBJ1-5; no firm D call. The CDR3 loop spans 15 amino acids. The germline gives CDR1 MNHNS, CDR2 SASEGT. Trimming shortened V by 2 bases and J by 3 bases, and 11 bases separated the two germline ends. The CDR3: CASSEWNSNNQPQHF. CDR3 DNA: TGTGCCAGCAGTGAATGGAACAGTAACAATCAGCCCCAGCATTTT.

The chain has TRBV29-1 and TRBJ2-5; 10 bases are shared with TRBD1. Germline V gene sequence: CDR1 SQVTM, CDR2 ANQGSEA. The length of the CDR3 is 12 residues. The J segment lost 5 bases and the V segment lost 5 bases, leaving 2 bases of the junction unmatched. CDR3 loop: CSVRQGAETQYF. The CDR3 bases are TGCAGCGTTCGACAGGGGGCTGAGACCCAGTACTTC.

The chain uses TRBV11-2 and TRBJ2-1, with 9 bases aligning to TRBD2. The germline CDR1 and CDR2 sequences are SGHAT and FQNNGV. The V gene end was trimmed by 1 base and the J gene end by 6 bases; junction bases not matched to a gene: 4. CDR3 size: 15 residues. CDR3 amino acids: CASSLGGLASNEQFF. CDR3 nucleotide sequence: TGTGCCAGCAGCTTAGGAGGACTAGCGAGCAATGAGCAGTTCTTC.

This CDR3 reads CASSTSGTAFGAFF. In DNA, the CDR3 is TGTGCCAGCAGCACTTCCGGGACAGCCTTTGGGGCTTTCTTT. The gene calls are TRBV5-6 and TRBJ1-1; TRBD1 agrees at 7 bases. V dropped 4 bases and J dropped 11; count of bases not matched to a gene: 14. There are 14 residues in the CDR3. Looked up from germline, CDR1 is SGHDT and CDR2 is YYEEEE.

This clonotype has ten or more counts. The V call is TRBV5-1, the J call TRBJ1-1, with TRBD1 as a possible D gene (5 bases). Germline CDR1 SGHRS, CDR2 YFSETQ. The V end lost 4 bases, the J end lost 1 base, and 8 bases lay between the germline ends. CDR3 length: 13 amino acids. In DNA, the CDR3 is TGCGCCAGCAGCCAAGACAGGAACACTGAAGCTTTCTTT. It codes for CASSQDRNTEAFF.

The chain employs TRBV7-8 and TRBJ2-5, with D perhaps matching TRBD1 (6 bases). The CDR3 has 17 residues. The V gene's germline CDR1 is SGHVS and CDR2 FQNEAQ. V lost 5 bases and J 1 base, leaving 20 bases between the germline ends. The DNA of the CDR3 is TGTGCCAGCAGCCAGAGCAGATCTAGGACAGCCCAAGAGACCCAGTACTTC. Encoded protein: CASSQSRSRTAQETQYF.

This clonotype has more than one count but fewer than ten. The rearrangement joins TRBV12-3 or TRBV12-4 to TRBJ1-6; D is possibly TRBD1 (5 bases). The germline V and J ends were trimmed by 5 bases and 7 bases, with 15 bases remaining between them. The CDR3 runs to 15 residues. In nucleotides, the CDR3 is TGTGCCAGCAGTCCTCCCTTGGGGCTGAATTCACCCCTCCACTTT. It yields the protein CASSPPLGLNSPLHF.

In its sample, this clonotype was seen many times. The rearrangement links TRBV12-3 or TRBV12-4 to TRBJ2-7; 9 bases fit TRBD2. The length of the CDR3 is 15 residues. V was clipped by 7 bases and J by 8 bases; unmatched bases: 15. The CDR3 reads CASTPPGASGTKQYF. CDR3 bases: TGTGCCAGCACCCCACCGGGGGCTAGCGGGACTAAGCAGTACTTC.

In its sample, this clonotype was seen a few times. The chain combines TRBV5-1 with TRBJ2-5; TRBD2 is a possible D gene (6 bases). The CDR3 length is 14 residues. Trimming left V 2 bases short and J 5 bases short, with 13 bases between. The germline V gene encodes CDR1 SGHRS and CDR2 YFSETQ. The CDR3 DNA follows: TGCGCCAGCAGCTTCGCCCTGGGGAGGGAGACCCAGTACTTC. It is translated as CASSFALGRETQYF.

In this sample, this clonotype turned up many times. The chain couples TRBV18 to TRBJ1-3, with D perhaps TRBD1 (6 bases). With 3 bases removed from V and 0 bases from J, the gap between germline ends came to 15 bases. The CDR3 sequence is 17 residues long. CDR1 is KGHSH and CDR2 is LQKENI in the germline V gene. The CDR3: CASSPTGGPNSGNTIYF. For the CDR3, the DNA is TGTGCCAGCTCACCGACAGGAGGACCAAACTCTGGAAACACCATATATTTT. The whole variable domain, filled in from reference TRBV18 and TRBJ1-3, reads NAGVMQNPRHLVRRRGQEARLRCSPMKGHSHVYWYRQLPEEGLKFMVYLQKENIIDESGMPKERFSAEFPKEGPSILRIQQVVRGDSAAYFCASSPTGGPNSGNTIYFGEGSWLTVV.

This clonotype was detected only a few times. V gene TRBV11-2 combines with J gene TRBJ1-3; D is uncertain. This CDR3 is 14 amino acids long. The germline V and J ends were trimmed by 2 bases and 0 bases, with 5 bases remaining between them. The germline CDR1 and CDR2 sequences are SGHAT and FQNNGV. Written as DNA, the CDR3 is TGTGCCAGCAGCTTACTCGACTCTGGAAACACCATATATTTT. Translating it yields CASSLLDSGNTIYF.

This clonotype appeared a single time. This chain connects TRBV7-9 to TRBJ2-1; the match to TRBD1 covers 8 bases. The V segment lost 5 bases and the J segment 6 bases; nucleotides outside the gene matches: 6. The CDR3 consists of 14 residues. Germline V gene data show CDR1 as SEHNR and CDR2 as FQNEAQ (reference sequence). CDR3 sequence: CASSHATGGNEQFF. The DNA for the CDR3 is TGTGCCAGCAGCCACGCAACAGGGGGCAATGAGCAGTTCTTC. The full variable domain, its missing parts supplied by reference TRBV7-9 and TRBJ2-1, is DTGVSQNPRHKITKRGQNVTFRCDPISEHNRLYWYRQTLGQGPEFLTYFQNEAQLEKSRLLSDRFSAERPKGSFSTLEIQRTEQGDSAMYLCASSHATGGNEQFFGPGTRLTVL.

The rearrangement uses TRBV20-1 and TRBJ2-7, with TRBD2 as a possible D gene (6 bases). Looked up from germline, CDR1 is DFQATT and CDR2 is SNEGSKA (reference sequence). V lost 6 bases, J lost 4 bases, and 16 bases lay in between. This CDR3 is 13 amino acids long. The CDR3 DNA sequence: TGCAGTGCCCCCAAAAAGGAGGGTTACGAGCAGTACTTC. Translated: CSAPKKEGYEQYF.

This clonotype was detected a few times. The chain is built from TRBV5-5 and TRBJ1-2; TRBD1 aligns across 8 bases. In germline, CDR1 is SGHKS, CDR2 YYEKEE (reference sequence). The V segment lost 0 bases and the J segment 4 bases; nucleotides outside the gene matches: 11. CDR3 length: 17 residues. The CDR3 here is CASSLVYRGSSIYGYTF. The CDR3 DNA is TGTGCCAGCAGCTTGGTTTACAGGGGGAGCTCAATCTATGGCTACACCTTC.

The sample holds a few counts of this clonotype. The chain is built from TRBV7-3 and TRBJ2-2; D uncertain. The CDR3 loop spans 16 amino acids. Germline CDR1 SGHTA, CDR2 FQGTGA. The ends were cut back, 1 base at V and 3 bases at J, with 12 bases in the middle. CDR3: CASSLIAALDTGELFF. The DNA of the CDR3 is TGTGCCAGCAGCTTAATTGCAGCGCTAGACACCGGGGAGCTGTTTTTT.

This clonotype has ten or more counts. This chain links TRBV7-3 with TRBJ1-1, with a tentative D call TRBD1 (6 bases). The V end was cut by 4 bases, the J end by 4 bases, with 19 bases between. This CDR3 is 16 amino acids long. Germline V gene data show CDR1 as SGHTA and CDR2 as FQGTGA. CDR3 coding DNA: TGTGCCAGCAGCTCAACAGGGAGTCATTTGGGCACTGAAGCTTTCTTT. Protein sequence: CASSSTGSHLGTEAFF.

There are a few counts of this clonotype. This sequence joins TRBV7-3 and TRBJ2-3, with 10 positions matching TRBD1. The V gene's germline CDR1 is SGHTA and CDR2 FQGTGA. The ends lost 5 bases at V and 0 bases at J; junction bases unmatched: 23. The CDR3 is 22 amino acids. Written as DNA, the CDR3 is TGTGCCAGCAGCCACACAATCCGGGACAGGGGCCGTACCTCTTCTAGCACAGATACGCAGTATTTT. Its protein is CASSHTIRDRGRTSSSTDTQYF.